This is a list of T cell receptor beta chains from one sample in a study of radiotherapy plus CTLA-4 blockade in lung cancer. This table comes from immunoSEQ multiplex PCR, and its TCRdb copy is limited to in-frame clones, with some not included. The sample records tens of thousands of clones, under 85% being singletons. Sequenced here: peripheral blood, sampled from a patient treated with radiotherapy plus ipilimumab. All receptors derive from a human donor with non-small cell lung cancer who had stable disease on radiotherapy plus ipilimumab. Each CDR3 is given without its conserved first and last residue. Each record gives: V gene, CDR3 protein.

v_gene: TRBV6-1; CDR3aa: ASSEERRSPLH
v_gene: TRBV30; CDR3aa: ASEREGQNEQF
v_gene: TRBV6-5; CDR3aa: ASSGTGGAWETQY
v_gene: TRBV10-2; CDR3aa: ASRVDLIDTQY
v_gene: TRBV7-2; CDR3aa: ASSPYGRLNTEAF
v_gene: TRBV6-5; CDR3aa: ASSHRGEGDTQY
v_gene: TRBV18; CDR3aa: ASSPGTVNTEAF
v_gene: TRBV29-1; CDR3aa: SVKTGVDNSPLH
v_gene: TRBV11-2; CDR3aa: ASSKSGRGYNEQF
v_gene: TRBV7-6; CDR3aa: ASSLGVGGGTDTQY
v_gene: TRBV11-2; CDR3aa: ASSSQVTNEKLF
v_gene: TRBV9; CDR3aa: ASSVVAGDSYNEQF
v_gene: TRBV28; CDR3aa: ASSRAGGRSYEQY
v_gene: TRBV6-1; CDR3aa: ALRGGLDLNSPLH
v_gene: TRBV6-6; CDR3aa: ASSTGTGDYNEQF
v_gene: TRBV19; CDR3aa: ASSIGANTEAF
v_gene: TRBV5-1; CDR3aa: ASSSNPGVYEQY
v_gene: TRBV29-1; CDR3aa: SVELPGGNLYNEQF
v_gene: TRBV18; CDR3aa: ASSPAGTAYEQY
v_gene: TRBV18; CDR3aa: ASSPLGENTEAF
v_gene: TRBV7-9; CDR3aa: ASSPPTRLAKNIQY
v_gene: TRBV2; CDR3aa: ASWHLGTLASTGELF
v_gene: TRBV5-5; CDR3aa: ASSLEPERNQPQH
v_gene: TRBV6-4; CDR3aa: ASSASGGGEQF
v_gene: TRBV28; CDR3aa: ASRISGANVLT
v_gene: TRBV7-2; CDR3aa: ASSRGPQETQY
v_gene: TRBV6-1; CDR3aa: ASSVSFTYEQY
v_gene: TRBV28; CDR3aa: ASNPGGYTEAF
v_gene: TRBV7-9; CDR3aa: ASSAGHHRLGANVLT
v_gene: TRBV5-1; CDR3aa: ASSPERVGEQY
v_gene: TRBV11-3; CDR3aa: ASSLEPGNTIY
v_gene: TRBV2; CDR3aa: ASSPGETQY
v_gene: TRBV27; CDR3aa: ASSFQGASYNEQF
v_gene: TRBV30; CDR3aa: AWTRDNTNTGELF
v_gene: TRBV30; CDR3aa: AWSITGYGELF
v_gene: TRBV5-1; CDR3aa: ASSLVATLTDTQY
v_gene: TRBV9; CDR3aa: ASSVQASTDTQY
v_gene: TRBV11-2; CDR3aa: ASSSGWNTEAF
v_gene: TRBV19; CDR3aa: ASGHRDIRVGRY
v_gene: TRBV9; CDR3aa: ASSGGLAGATGELF
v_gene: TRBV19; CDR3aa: ASNIPGKAQHEQF
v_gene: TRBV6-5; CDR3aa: ASSYEATSGEQY
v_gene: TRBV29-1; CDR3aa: SVGRRGDTEAF